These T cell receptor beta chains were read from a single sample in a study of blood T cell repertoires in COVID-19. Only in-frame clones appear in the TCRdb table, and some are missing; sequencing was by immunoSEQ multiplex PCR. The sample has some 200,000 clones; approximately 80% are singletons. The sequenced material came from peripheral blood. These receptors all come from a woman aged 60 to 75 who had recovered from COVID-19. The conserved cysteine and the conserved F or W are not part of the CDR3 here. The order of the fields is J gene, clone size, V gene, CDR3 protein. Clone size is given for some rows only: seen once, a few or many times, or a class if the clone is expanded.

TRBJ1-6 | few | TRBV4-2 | ASSRDRANSPLH
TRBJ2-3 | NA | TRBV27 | ASSARGDDADTQY
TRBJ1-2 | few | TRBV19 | ASSRVYGYT
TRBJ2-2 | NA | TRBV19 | ASSPVGGTGELF
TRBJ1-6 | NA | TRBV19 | ASSIKGSVNSPLH
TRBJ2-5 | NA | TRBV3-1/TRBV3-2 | ASSQPGEGGAGETQY
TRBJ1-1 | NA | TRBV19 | ASSPRQGANTEAF
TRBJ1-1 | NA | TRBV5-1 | ASSSEWNTEAF
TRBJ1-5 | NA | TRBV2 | ASSEGRGNQPQH
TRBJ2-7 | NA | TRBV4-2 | ASSQGDIYSYEQY